The rows below give T cell receptor beta chains drawn from one sample of a study of blood T cell repertoires in COVID-19. TCRdb's copy holds only in-frame clones and misses some; the assay was immunoSEQ multiplex PCR. The sample lists about 380,000 clones; approximately 87% were seen once. What was sequenced was PBMCs or T cells enriched from blood (not recorded which). The receptors here all came from a man aged 30-40 years who had recovered from COVID-19. Each CDR3 is given with its conserved first and last residue. A D gene is named only where the DNA matches it firmly. Size is omitted from some rows. Given values are once, few, many or a class for expanded clones.

cdr3_nt,cdr3_aa,d_call,v_call,clone_size,j_call
TGTGCCAGCAGCTTGTCCGGGGACTATGGCTACACCTTC,CASSLSGDYGYTF,.,TRBV5-4,few,TRBJ1-2
TGTGCCAGCTCTGGTGGTGCGAGCTCCTATAATTCACCCCTCCACTTT,CASSGGASSYNSPLHF,.,TRBV5-4,.,TRBJ1-6
TGTGCCAGAAGCCCCCCGACAGGGGACGAGGAACAGCCCCAGCATTTT,CARSPPTGDEEQPQHF,TRBD1,TRBV5-3,once,TRBJ1-5
TGTGCCAGCAGCTTAGGCACAGGTATTAATAATTCACCCCTCCACTTT,CASSLGTGINNSPLHF,.,TRBV7-9,.,TRBJ1-6
TGCGCCAGCAGCATAAACAGGGGTTCCACAGATACGCAGTATTTT,CASSINRGSTDTQYF,TRBD1,TRBV5-1,.,TRBJ2-3
TGTGCCAGCAGCCCTCCGGGTGGCAAATCGGGAGAGACCCAGTACTTC,CASSPPGGKSGETQYF,.,TRBV11-2,.,TRBJ2-5
TGTGCCAGCAGTGAACGGTTAGCGGGAGGGGAGACCCAGTACTTC,CASSERLAGGETQYF,TRBD2,TRBV2,.,TRBJ2-5
TGTGCCAGCAGCTCACCAGGGGCTATCCCACCCCTCCACTTT,CASSSPGAIPPLHF,.,TRBV6-5,.,TRBJ1-6
TGTGCCAGCAGCATAACACAGGGCCCCTCTGGAAACACCATATATTTT,CASSITQGPSGNTIYF,.,TRBV5-4,few,TRBJ1-3
TGTGCCAGCAGCTTAGTCCTAGAGACCCAGTACTTC,CASSLVLETQYF,.,TRBV7-6,once,TRBJ2-5
TGTGCCAGCAGCGAACTAGCGGGGAAGGTAGAGACCCAGTACTTC,CASSELAGKVETQYF,TRBD2,TRBV5-6,.,TRBJ2-5
TGTGCCAGCAGGGACCCTGGGGGAGGGAAGGAGACCCAGTACTTC,CASRDPGGGKETQYF,TRBD2,TRBV6-5,.,TRBJ2-5
TGTGCCAGCAGCTTAGGTGGCATCGGGAGGGCTAACTATGGCTACACCTTC,CASSLGGIGRANYGYTF,.,TRBV11-3,.,TRBJ1-2
TGTGCCAGCAGTTTTTCCGGGGGCTATGGCTACACCTTC,CASSFSGGYGYTF,.,TRBV12-3/TRBV12-4,.,TRBJ1-2
TGTGCCAGCAGCTTGTCCGGGAGCACCGGGGAGCTGTTTTTT,CASSLSGSTGELFF,.,TRBV7-9,.,TRBJ2-2
TGCGCCAGCTCAGACAGGACAGTTTACCAAGAGACCCAGTACTTC,CASSDRTVYQETQYF,.,TRBV5-1,.,TRBJ2-5
TGTGCCAGCAGCCACGACAGCAATGAGCAGTTCTTC,CASSHDSNEQFF,.,TRBV11-2,.,TRBJ2-1
TGTGCCTGGAGTTACGGGACACCCTACGAGCAGTACTTC,CAWSYGTPYEQYF,.,TRBV30,.,TRBJ2-7
TGCGCCAGTTCCTTCACAGAAATCTCCTACGAGCAGTACTTC,CASSFTEISYEQYF,.,TRBV5-1,.,TRBJ2-7
TGTGCCAGCAGTTTCCGGGATGGCGAGCAGTACTTC,CASSFRDGEQYF,.,TRBV27,.,TRBJ2-7
TGTGCCAGTAGGGCGGGATCCTACGAGCAGTACTTC,CASRAGSYEQYF,.,TRBV30,.,TRBJ2-7
TGTGCCAGCAGTGATATCTCGGACACCAAAAACATTCAGTACTTC,CASSDISDTKNIQYF,.,TRBV25-1,.,TRBJ2-4
TGTGCCAGCAGCGTAGACAGGGGCTATGGCTACACCTTC,CASSVDRGYGYTF,TRBD1,TRBV9,once,TRBJ1-2
TGTGCTAGTGGGGCGGACAGGGGGCCGGGTGAAAAACTGTTTTTT,CASGADRGPGEKLFF,TRBD1,TRBV12-5,.,TRBJ1-4
TGTGCCAGCAGCTTACGGATTAGCAGCGGAGGGGGCTACACCTTC,CASSLRISSGGGYTF,.,TRBV11-2,.,TRBJ1-2
TGCGCCAGCAGCCAAGAGACGAGGAGCGGCGTAACTACGAAGCAGTACTTC,CASSQETRSGVTTKQYF,.,TRBV4-1,.,TRBJ2-7
TGTGCCAGCAGTTACCCGAGTGGGGGGTACGGGGAGCTGTTTTTT,CASSYPSGGYGELFF,.,TRBV6-5,.,TRBJ2-2
TGTGCCATCAGCCCTAGCGGACTCACAGATACGCAGTATTTT,CAISPSGLTDTQYF,TRBD2,TRBV10-3,.,TRBJ2-3
TGTGCCAGCAGCCAAGGCCAGGGGGACTTTTATGGCTACACCTTC,CASSQGQGDFYGYTF,TRBD1,TRBV3-1/TRBV3-2,.,TRBJ1-2
TGCAGTGCTAGTTTGGGACAGGGAATCACTGAAGCTTTCTTT,CSASLGQGITEAFF,TRBD1,TRBV20-1,.,TRBJ1-1
TGTGCCAGCAGCTTAGTCCGGGACAGGGGAAAAAGTGGGGCCAACGTCCTGACTTTC,CASSLVRDRGKSGANVLTF,TRBD1,TRBV7-9,.,TRBJ2-6
TGTGCCAGTAGTATCCGGGGTCTGGGCAATGAGCAGTTCTTC,CASSIRGLGNEQFF,.,TRBV19,.,TRBJ2-1
TGTGCCAGCAGTGGGGGGGTAAGGGGAGATACGCAGTATTTT,CASSGGVRGDTQYF,.,TRBV2,.,TRBJ2-3
TGCAGCACCTCGACAGGGGGCAAGCACGAGCAGTACTTC,CSTSTGGKHEQYF,TRBD1,TRBV29-1,.,TRBJ2-7
TGTGCCAGCAGCTTAGCGCTGCTGAGCTCTGGAAACACCATATATTTT,CASSLALLSSGNTIYF,.,TRBV11-2,once,TRBJ1-3
TGTGCCAGCAGCGTGACAGGGGGCGGTAATACCTACGAGCAGTACTTC,CASSVTGGGNTYEQYF,TRBD1,TRBV11-2,once,TRBJ2-7
TGTGCCAGCAGCCGGACATCTAGCACAGATACGCAGTATTTT,CASSRTSSTDTQYF,.,TRBV6-2/TRBV6-3,.,TRBJ2-3
TGCAGTGCTCAGACAGCATATGAAGCTTTCTTT,CSAQTAYEAFF,.,TRBV20-1,.,TRBJ1-1
TGTGCCAGCGCAGGGGACCACTATGGCTACACCTTC,CASAGDHYGYTF,.,TRBV12-3/TRBV12-4,.,TRBJ1-2
TGCAGCGTTGAGCGGGACAGCTCGTACCAAGAGACCCAGTACTTC,CSVERDSSYQETQYF,.,TRBV29-1,.,TRBJ2-5
TGTGCCAGCAGCTCTGGACAGGGCCTTGGGATCTATGGCTACACCTTC,CASSSGQGLGIYGYTF,TRBD1,TRBV28,.,TRBJ1-2
TGTGCCAGCAGCCAAGATGGCGCAGGGAGGCAGCCCCAGCATTTT,CASSQDGAGRQPQHF,.,TRBV4-2,.,TRBJ1-5
TGCGCCAGCAGACAAGCGATCTCTGGAAACACCATATATTTT,CASRQAISGNTIYF,.,TRBV5-1,once,TRBJ1-3
TGTGCCAGCAGCCCGCAGGGATCCTACGAGCAGTACTTC,CASSPQGSYEQYF,.,TRBV5-6,.,TRBJ2-7
TGTGCCAGCAGCGCAGAGGGACTTAGTAACACGGGAAACACCATATATTTT,CASSAEGLSNTGNTIYF,.,TRBV9,.,TRBJ1-3
TGCAGTGCTAGTGTTCGGGGGGATAACACTGAAGCTTTCTTT,CSASVRGDNTEAFF,.,TRBV20-1,.,TRBJ1-1
TGTGCCAGCAGTCATAGCGGACCCACCGGGGAGCTGTTTTTT,CASSHSGPTGELFF,.,TRBV6-2/TRBV6-3,.,TRBJ2-2
TGTGCCAGCAGTTACTCGCGGGCGGGGGTTCAAGAGACCCAGTACTTC,CASSYSRAGVQETQYF,TRBD2,TRBV6-5,.,TRBJ2-5
TGCAGTGCTAGTGACAGGTCGAGCAATCAGCCCCAGCATTTT,CSASDRSSNQPQHF,.,TRBV20-1,.,TRBJ1-5
TGCGCCAGCAGAGAAGACAGCTCTAGCACAGATACGCAGTATTTT,CASREDSSSTDTQYF,.,TRBV10-1,.,TRBJ2-3
TGTGCCAGCAGCTTGGGACAGGGCGAATCCTATGGCTACACCTTC,CASSLGQGESYGYTF,TRBD1,TRBV7-9,.,TRBJ1-2
TGTGCCAGCACCAGACTCGACGCGGAAAGCACAGATACGCAGTATTTT,CASTRLDAESTDTQYF,.,TRBV7-9,.,TRBJ2-3
TGTGCCTGGAGCGAGGGATCAGGTTCACCCCTCCACTTT,CAWSEGSGSPLHF,.,TRBV30,.,TRBJ1-6